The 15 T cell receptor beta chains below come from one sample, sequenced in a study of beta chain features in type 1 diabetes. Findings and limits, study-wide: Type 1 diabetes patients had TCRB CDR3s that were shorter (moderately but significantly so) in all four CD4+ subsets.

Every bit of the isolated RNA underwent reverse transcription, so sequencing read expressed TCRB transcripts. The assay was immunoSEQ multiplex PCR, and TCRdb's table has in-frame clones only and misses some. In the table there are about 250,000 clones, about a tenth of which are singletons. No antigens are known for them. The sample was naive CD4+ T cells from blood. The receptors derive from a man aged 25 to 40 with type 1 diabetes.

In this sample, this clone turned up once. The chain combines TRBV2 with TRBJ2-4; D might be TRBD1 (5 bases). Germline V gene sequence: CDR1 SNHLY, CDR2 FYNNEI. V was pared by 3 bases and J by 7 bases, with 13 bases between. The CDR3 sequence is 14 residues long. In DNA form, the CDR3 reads TGTGCCAGCAGTGAGGAACAGGCGTCGAACATTCAGTACTTC. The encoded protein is CASSEEQASNIQYF.

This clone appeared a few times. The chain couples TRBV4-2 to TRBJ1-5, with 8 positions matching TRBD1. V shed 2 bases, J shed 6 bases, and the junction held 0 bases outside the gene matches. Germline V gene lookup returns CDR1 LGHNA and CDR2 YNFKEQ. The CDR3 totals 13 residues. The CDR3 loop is CASSQTGGQPQHF. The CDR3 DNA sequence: TGTGCCAGCAGCCAAACAGGGGGTCAGCCCCAGCATTTT.

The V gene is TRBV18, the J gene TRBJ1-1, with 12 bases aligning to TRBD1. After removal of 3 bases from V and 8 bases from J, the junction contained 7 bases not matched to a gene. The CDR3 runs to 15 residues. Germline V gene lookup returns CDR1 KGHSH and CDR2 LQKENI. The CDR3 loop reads CASSPTTGTGGEAFF. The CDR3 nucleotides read TGTGCCAGCTCACCGACGACCGGGACAGGGGGCGAAGCTTTCTTT.

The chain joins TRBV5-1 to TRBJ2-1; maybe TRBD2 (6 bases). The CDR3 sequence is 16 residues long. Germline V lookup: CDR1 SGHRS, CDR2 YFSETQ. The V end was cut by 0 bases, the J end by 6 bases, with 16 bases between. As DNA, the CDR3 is TGCGCCAGCAGCTTGGCCCAGCAGCGCGGGACCAATGAGCAGTTCTTC. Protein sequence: CASSLAQQRGTNEQFF.

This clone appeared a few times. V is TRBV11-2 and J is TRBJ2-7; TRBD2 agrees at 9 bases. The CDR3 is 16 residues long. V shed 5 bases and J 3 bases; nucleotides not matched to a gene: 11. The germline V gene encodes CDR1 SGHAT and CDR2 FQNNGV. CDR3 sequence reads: CASSPGRGLAVYEQYF. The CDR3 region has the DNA TGTGCCAGCAGCCCCGGGAGGGGACTAGCTGTCTACGAGCAGTACTTC.

The CDR3 DNA reads TGTGCCAGCAGCATCCGGACAGCACTCAACTCCTACGAGCAGTACTTC. Protein product: CASSIRTALNSYEQYF. This chain joins TRBV5-6 and TRBJ2-7; tentatively, D is TRBD1 (6 bases). CDR3 size: 16 residues. Per the germline V gene, CDR1 is SGHDT and CDR2 is YYEEEE. V lost 4 bases, J lost 0 bases, and 17 bases lay in between.

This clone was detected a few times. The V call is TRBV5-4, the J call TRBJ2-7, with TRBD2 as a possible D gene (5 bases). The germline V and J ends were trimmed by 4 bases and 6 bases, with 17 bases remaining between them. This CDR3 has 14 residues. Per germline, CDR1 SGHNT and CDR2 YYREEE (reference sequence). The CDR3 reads CASSPEVYGGEQYF. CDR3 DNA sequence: TGTGCCAGCAGCCCCGAGGTCTACGGAGGCGAGCAGTACTTC.

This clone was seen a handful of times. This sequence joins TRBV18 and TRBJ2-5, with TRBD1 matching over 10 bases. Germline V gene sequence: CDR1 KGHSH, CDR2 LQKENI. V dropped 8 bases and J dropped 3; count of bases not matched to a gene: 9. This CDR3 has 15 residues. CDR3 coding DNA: TGTGCCAGCACCTCATGGACAGGGGGAGAAGAGACCCAGTACTTC. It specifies CASTSWTGGEETQYF.

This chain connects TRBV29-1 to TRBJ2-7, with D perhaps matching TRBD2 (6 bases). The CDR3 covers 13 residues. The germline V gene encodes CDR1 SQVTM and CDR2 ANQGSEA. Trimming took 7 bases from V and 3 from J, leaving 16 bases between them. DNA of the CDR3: TGCAGCGCTTCCGGGACTGCAAACTACGAGCAGTACTTC. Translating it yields CSASGTANYEQYF.

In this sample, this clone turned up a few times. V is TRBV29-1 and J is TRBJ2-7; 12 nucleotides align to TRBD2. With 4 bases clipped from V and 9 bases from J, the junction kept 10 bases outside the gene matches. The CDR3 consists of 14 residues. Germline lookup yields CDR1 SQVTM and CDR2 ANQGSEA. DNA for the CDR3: TGCAGCGTTGGTGGACTAGCGGGGACGAGGGTGCAGTACTTC. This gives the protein CSVGGLAGTRVQYF.

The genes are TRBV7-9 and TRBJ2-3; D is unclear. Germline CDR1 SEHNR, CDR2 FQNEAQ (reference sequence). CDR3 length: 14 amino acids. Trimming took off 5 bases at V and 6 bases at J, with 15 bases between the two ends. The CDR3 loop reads CASSPPVLRDTQYF. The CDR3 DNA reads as TGTGCCAGCAGCCCCCCGGTACTTCGCGATACGCAGTATTTT. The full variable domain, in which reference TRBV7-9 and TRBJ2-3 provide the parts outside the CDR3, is DTGVSQNPRHKITKRGQNVTFRCDPISEHNRLYWYRQTLGQGPEFLTYFQNEAQLEKSRLLSDRFSAERPKGSFSTLEIQRTEQGDSAMYLCASSPPVLRDTQYFGPGTRLTVL.

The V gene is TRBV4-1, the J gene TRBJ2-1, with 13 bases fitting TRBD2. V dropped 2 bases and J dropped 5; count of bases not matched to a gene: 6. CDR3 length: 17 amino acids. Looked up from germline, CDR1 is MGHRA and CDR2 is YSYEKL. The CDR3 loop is CASSQLGLAGRNNEQFF. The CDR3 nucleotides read TGCGCCAGCAGCCAATTGGGACTAGCGGGGCGAAACAATGAGCAGTTCTTC.

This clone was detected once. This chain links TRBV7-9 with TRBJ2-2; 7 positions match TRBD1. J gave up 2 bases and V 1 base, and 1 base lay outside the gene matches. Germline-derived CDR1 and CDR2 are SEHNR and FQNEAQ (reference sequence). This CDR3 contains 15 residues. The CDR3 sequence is CASSLGQGNTGELFF. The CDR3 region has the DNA TGTGCCAGCAGCTTAGGACAGGGTAACACCGGGGAGCTGTTTTTT.

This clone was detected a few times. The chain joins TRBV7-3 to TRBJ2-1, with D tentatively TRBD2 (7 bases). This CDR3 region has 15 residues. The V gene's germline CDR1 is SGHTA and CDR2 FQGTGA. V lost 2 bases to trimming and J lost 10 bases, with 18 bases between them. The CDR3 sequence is CASSLVRAGAGEQFF. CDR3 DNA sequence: TGTGCCAGCAGCTTAGTCAGGGCGGGGGCAGGGGAGCAGTTCTTC.

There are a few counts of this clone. The CDR3 protein is CASSVRGDFSTGELFF. The CDR3 nucleotides are TGTGCCAGCAGCGTCCGGGGGGACTTTAGCACCGGGGAGCTGTTTTTT. The chain is built from TRBV9 and TRBJ2-2; 7 nucleotides align to TRBD2. CDR3 length: 16 residues. Unmatched junction bases numbered 8, after V lost 2 bases and J lost 4 bases. CDR1 SGDLS and CDR2 YYNGEE come from the germline V gene.